A selection of T cell receptor beta chains follows, all from one sample in a study of T cell changes during pregnancy in multiple sclerosis. Some clones are missing from TCRdb's copy, which holds only in-frame ones; the method was immunoSEQ multiplex PCR. The table records 80,000 to 95,000 clones, 90% to 95% of them present only once. Here the sequenced sample was peripheral blood, taken in the second trimester of pregnancy. The origin of the receptors is a female donor with multiple sclerosis, enrolled in a pregnancy study. Each CDR3 is given with its conserved first and last residue.

v_call,cdr3_aa
TRBV4-3,CASSQEAGYNYGYTF
TRBV9,CASSQRQGYNEQFF
TRBV7-9,CASSGGDRVITDTQYF
TRBV6-1,CASSESEGRDKTLFF
TRBV11-1,CASSLVAGSSYNEQFF
TRBV11-2,CASSVNTVAGGEQYF
TRBV4-1,CASSQAPPGGHLPYNEQFF
TRBV6-5,CASSPRQGQEETQYF
TRBV4-3,CASSQLGGEYEQYF
TRBV6-1,CASSVSGNPYEQYF
TRBV7-9,CASSLTGYEQYF
TRBV5-1,CASSFGQAVMWSDIQYF